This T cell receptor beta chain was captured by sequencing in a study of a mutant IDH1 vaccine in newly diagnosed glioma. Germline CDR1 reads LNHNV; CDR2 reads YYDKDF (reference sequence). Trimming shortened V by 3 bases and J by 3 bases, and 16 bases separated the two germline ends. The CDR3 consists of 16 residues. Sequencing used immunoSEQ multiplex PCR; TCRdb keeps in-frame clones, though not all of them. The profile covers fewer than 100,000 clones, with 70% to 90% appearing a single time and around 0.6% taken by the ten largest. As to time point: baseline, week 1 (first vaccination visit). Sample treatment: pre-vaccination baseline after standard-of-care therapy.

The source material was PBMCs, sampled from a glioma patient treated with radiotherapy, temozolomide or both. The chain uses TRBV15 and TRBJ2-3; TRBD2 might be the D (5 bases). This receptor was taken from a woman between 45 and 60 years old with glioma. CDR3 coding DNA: TGTGCCACCAGCAGTTTTTTCGGCCGGGATACAGATACGCAGTATTTT. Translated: CATSSFFGRDTDTQYF. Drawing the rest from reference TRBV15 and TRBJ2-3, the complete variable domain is DAMVIQNPRYQVTQFGKPVTLSCSQTLNHNVMYWYQQKSSQAPKLLFHYYDKDFNNEADTPDNFQSRRPNTSFCFLDIRSPGLGDTAMYLCATSSFFGRDTDTQYFGPGTRLTVL.